The entry that follows covers one T cell receptor (beta chain) sequence. Its antigen is undetermined. Doses given second, at about 4 or about 12 weeks, were pooled. Sequenced by immunoSEQ multiplex PCR; TCRdb stores in-frame clones only, minus some. The table has about 48,000 clones, 86% seen once. The data derive from a study of T cell responses to AZD1222 COVID-19 vaccine. Study-level findings and limits: In a largely white British group with more females than males, clonal diversity was possibly underestimated. Across spike, vaccine-associated CD4 TCRs were found, dominant at 160-218 and 743-854.

This CDR3 comprises 14 residues. V shed 6 bases and J 1 base; nucleotides not matched to a gene: 4. CDR1 and CDR2 (germline): SQVTM, ANQGSEA. The chain couples TRBV29-1 to TRBJ2-2; 8 bases map to TRBD2. The specimen was peripheral blood, collected 28 days after the second AZD1222 dose. The sequence was obtained from an adult who received the AZD1222 COVID-19 vaccine. CDR3 DNA: TGCAGCGTCTTACTAGCGGTGAACACCGGGGAGCTGTTTTTT. This translates into CSVLLAVNTGELFF.